One T cell receptor (beta chain) is described in this entry. The method was immunoSEQ multiplex PCR; TCRdb's version includes in-frame clones alone and lacks a portion of them. The sample contains approximately 130,000 clones, about 90% of which appear only once. CDR1 is SEHNR, CDR2 FQNEAQ, per germline (reference sequence). The CDR3 has 15 residues. V dropped 5 bases and J dropped 5 bases, with 13 bases sitting between them. The data are from a study of blood T cell repertoires in COVID-19. Turning to the study itself: From T cells, B-cell-depleted T cells, or PBMCs came the material, which was cDNA or gDNA.

The gene calls are TRBV7-9 and TRBJ1-6; possible D gene TRBD1, 6 bases. The sample was peripheral blood. The TCR sequence derives from a woman aged 45-65 years who had recovered from COVID-19. CDR3 nucleotides: TGTGCCAGCAGCCCACAGGGCCGAGATAATTCACCCCTCCACTTT. It is translated as CASSPQGRDNSPLHF.